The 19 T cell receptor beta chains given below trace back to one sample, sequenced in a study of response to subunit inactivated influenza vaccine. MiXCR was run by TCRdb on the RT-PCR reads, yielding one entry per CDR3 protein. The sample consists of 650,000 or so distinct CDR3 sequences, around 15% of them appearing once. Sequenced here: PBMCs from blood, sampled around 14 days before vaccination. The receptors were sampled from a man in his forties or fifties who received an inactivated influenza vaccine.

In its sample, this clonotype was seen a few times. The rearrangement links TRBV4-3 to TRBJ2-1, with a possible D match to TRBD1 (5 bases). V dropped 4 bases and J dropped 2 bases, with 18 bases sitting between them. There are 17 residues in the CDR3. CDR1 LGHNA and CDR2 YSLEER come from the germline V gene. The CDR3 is CASSRDSSGLTYNEQFF. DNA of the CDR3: TGCGCCAGCAGCCGAGACAGTTCGGGCCTCACCTACAATGAGCAGTTCTTC.

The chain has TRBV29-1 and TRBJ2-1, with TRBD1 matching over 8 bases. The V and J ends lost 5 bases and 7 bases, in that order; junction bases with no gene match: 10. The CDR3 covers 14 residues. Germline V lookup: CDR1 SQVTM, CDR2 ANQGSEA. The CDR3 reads CSVQLDRATNEQFF. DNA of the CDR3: TGCAGCGTTCAGTTGGACAGGGCTACGAATGAGCAGTTCTTC.

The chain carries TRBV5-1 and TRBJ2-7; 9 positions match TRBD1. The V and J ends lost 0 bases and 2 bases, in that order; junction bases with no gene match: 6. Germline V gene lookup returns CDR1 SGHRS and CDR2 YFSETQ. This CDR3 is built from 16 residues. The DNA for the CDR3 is TGCGCCAGCAGCTTGGATCCAGGGACAGGGACCTACGAGCAGTACTTC. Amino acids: CASSLDPGTGTYEQYF.

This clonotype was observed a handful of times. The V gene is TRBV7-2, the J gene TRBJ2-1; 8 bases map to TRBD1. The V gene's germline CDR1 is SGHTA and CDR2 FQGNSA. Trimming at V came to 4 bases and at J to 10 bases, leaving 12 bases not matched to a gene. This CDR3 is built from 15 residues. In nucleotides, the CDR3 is TGTGCCAGCAGCTCCGGACAGGGTCGATTTACAGAGCAGTTCTTC. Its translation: CASSSGQGRFTEQFF.

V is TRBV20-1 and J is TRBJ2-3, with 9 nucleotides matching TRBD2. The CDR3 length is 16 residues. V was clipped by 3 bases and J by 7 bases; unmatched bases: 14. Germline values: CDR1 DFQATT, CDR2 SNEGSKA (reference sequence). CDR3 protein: CSASGIRLAEKYTQYF. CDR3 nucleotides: TGCAGTGCTAGTGGTATTAGACTAGCGGAAAAATATACGCAGTATTTT.

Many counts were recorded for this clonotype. The CDR3 DNA reads as TGTGCCAGCAGATGGGGATTTCAAGAGACCCAGTACTTC. It is translated as CASRWGFQETQYF. V is TRBV12-3 or TRBV12-4 and J is TRBJ2-5; D is undetermined. The V end was cut by 6 bases, the J end by 2 bases, with 10 bases between. The CDR3 loop spans 13 amino acids.

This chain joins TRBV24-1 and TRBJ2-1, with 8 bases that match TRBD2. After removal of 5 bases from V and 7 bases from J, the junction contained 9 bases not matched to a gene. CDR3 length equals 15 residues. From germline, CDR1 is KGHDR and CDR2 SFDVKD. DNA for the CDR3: TGTGCCACCAGTGCCGGGACTAGTATTGTGAATGAGCAGTTCTTC. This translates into CATSAGTSIVNEQFF.

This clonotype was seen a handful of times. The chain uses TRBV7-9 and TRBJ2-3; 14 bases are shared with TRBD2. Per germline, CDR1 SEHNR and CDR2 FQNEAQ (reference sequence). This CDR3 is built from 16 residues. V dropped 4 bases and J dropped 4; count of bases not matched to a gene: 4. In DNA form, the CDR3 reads TGTGCCAGCAGCTCGGGACTAGCGGGGGAGGCAGATACGCAGTATTTT. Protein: CASSSGLAGEADTQYF. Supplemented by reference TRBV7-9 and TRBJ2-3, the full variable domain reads DTGVSQNPRHKITKRGQNVTFRCDPISEHNRLYWYRQTLGQGPEFLTYFQNEAQLEKSRLLSDRFSAERPKGSFSTLEIQRTEQGDSAMYLCASSSGLAGEADTQYFGPGTRLTVL.

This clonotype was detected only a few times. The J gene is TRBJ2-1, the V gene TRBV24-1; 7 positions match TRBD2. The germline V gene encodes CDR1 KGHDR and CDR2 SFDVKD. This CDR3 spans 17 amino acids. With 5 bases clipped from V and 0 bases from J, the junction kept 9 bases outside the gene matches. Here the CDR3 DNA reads TGTGCCACCAGTGCCCATAGCGGGCATAGCTCCTACAATGAGCAGTTCTTC. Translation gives CATSAHSGHSSYNEQFF.

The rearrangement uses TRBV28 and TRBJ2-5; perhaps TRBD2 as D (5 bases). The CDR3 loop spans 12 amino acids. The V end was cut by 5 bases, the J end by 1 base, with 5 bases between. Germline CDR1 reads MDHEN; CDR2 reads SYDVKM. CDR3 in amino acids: CASSGLQETQYF. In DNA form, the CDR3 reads TGTGCCAGCAGTGGACTCCAAGAGACCCAGTACTTC. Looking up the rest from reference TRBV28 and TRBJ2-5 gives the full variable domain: DVKVTQSSRYLVKRTGEKVFLECVQDMDHENMFWYRQDPGLGLRLIYFSYDVKMKEKGDIPEGYSVSREKKERFSLILESASTNQTSMYLCASSGLQETQYFGPGTRLLVL.

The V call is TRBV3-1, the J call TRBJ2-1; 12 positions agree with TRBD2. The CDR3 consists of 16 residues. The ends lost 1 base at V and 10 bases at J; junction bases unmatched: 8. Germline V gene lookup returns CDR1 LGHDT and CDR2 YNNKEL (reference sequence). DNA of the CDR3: TGTGCCAGCAGCCAAGCGGGGACTAGCGGGCGGTTGGAGCAGTTCTTC. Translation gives CASSQAGTSGRLEQFF.

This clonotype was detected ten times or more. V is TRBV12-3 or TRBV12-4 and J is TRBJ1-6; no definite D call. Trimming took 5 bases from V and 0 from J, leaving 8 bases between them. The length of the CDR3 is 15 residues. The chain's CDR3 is CASSRGVSYNSPLHF. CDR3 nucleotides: TGTGCCAGCAGTCGGGGAGTCTCCTATAATTCACCCCTCCACTTT.

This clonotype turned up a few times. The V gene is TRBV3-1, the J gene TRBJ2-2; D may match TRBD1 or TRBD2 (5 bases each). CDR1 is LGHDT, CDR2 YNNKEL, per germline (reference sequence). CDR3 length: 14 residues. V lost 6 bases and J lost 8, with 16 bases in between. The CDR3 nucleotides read TGTGCCAGCAGAAGCGAGGGACGCCGTGGGGAGCTGTTTTTT. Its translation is CASRSEGRRGELFF.

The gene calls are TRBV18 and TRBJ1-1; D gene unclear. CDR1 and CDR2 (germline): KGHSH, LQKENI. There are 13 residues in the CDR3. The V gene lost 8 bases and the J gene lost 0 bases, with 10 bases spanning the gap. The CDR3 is CASQPKLNTEAFF. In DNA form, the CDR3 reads TGTGCCAGCCAACCGAAATTGAACACTGAAGCTTTCTTT.

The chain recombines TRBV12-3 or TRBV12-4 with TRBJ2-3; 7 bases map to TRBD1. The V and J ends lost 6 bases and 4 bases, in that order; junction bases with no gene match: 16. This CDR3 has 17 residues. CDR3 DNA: TGTGCCAGCAGGGCCAGAAGGACAGGTCAGGGAGCAGATACGCAGTATTTT. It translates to CASRARRTGQGADTQYF.

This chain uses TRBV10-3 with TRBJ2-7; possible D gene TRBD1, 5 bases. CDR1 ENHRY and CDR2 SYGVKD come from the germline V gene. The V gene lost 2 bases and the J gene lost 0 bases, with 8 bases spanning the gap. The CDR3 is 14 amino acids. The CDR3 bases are TGTGCCATCAGTGAGCCGGACACCTCCTACGAGCAGTACTTC. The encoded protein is CAISEPDTSYEQYF.

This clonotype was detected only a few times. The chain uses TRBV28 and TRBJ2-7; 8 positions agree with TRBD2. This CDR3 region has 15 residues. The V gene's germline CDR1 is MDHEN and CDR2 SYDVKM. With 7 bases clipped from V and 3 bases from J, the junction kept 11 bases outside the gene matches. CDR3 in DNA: TGTGCCAGCAACAGAGCCAGCGGGAGCGGCTACGAGCAGTACTTC. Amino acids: CASNRASGSGYEQYF.

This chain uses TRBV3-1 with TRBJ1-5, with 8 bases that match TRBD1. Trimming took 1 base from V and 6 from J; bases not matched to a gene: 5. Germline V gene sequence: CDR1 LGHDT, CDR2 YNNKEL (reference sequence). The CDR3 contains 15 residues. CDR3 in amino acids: CASSQGQGAIQPQHF. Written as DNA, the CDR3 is TGTGCCAGCAGCCAAGGGCAGGGGGCGATTCAGCCCCAGCATTTT.

In DNA, the CDR3 is TGTGCCAGCAATGGTCGGGACGTCTATGGCTACACCTTC. It translates to CASNGRDVYGYTF. V and J are TRBV12-3 or TRBV12-4 and TRBJ1-2; TRBD1 might be the D (5 bases). Deletions cut 7 bases from V and 4 bases from J, with 13 bases between. This CDR3 spans 13 amino acids.